Reported below is one T cell receptor beta chain. Its specificity is not known. The method was immunoSEQ multiplex PCR; TCRdb's version includes in-frame clones alone and lacks a portion of them. The table records several thousand clones, about 90% of them present only once. Time point described: week 3, after first cycle of checkpoint inhibitor. Samples come from before therapy and from week 3 after the first blockade cycle. Apart from two fast progressors, RECIST 1.1 response was judged 12 weeks post-infusion. This entry belongs to a study of blood T cell dynamics during melanoma immunotherapy. Study overall: First-line therapy was either pembrolizumab or nivolumab with ipilimumab for metastatic melanoma.

Regarding the study as a whole: Unlike progressors, later disease-control patients had W3 repertoires gaining clonality or diversity.

This TCR was recovered from a human donor with melanoma. The material was blood, obtained from a patient treated with checkpoint blockade.

CDR3 bases: TGTGCCAGCAGCTCGCGTCAGACGAGCAATCAGCCCCAGCATTTT. It yields the protein CASSSRQTSNQPQHF. The chain couples TRBV28 to TRBJ1-5; D call uncertain. The CDR3 contains 15 residues. V lost 6 bases and J lost 1, with 13 bases in between. The germline gives CDR1 MDHEN, CDR2 SYDVKM.